This is a list of T cell receptor beta chains from one sample in a study of OX40 agonist ivuxolimab in advanced cancers. Clones were sequenced by immunoSEQ multiplex PCR, and TCRdb holds only the in-frame ones, with some missing. Of approximately 35,000 clones listed, more than 65% are singletons. The material sequenced was CD4+ or CD8+ T cells sorted from blood, taken in a trial of the OX40 agonist ivuxolimab. The origin of the receptors is an adult with an advanced solid tumor such as melanoma, head and neck, liver or kidney cancer. Both conserved end residues are part of each CDR3.

j_call: TRBJ1-2; v_call: TRBV25-1; cdr3_aa: CASSETGQLGLGYGYTF
j_call: TRBJ2-2; v_call: TRBV9; cdr3_aa: CASSVGTGNTGELFF
j_call: TRBJ1-2; v_call: TRBV5-1; cdr3_aa: CASSSGTGTYGYTF
j_call: TRBJ1-2; v_call: TRBV6-5; cdr3_aa: CASRPTINYGYTF
j_call: TRBJ2-3; v_call: TRBV9; cdr3_aa: CASSPGGSSTDTQYF
j_call: TRBJ1-1; v_call: TRBV30; cdr3_aa: CAWRRTGNTEAFF
j_call: TRBJ2-5; v_call: TRBV19; cdr3_aa: CASRDRARETQYF
j_call: TRBJ2-5; v_call: TRBV14; cdr3_aa: CASSQEETQYF
j_call: TRBJ1-5; v_call: TRBV10-1; cdr3_aa: CASSEKGKPQHF
j_call: TRBJ2-7; v_call: TRBV11-2; cdr3_aa: CASSLVRDRLTYEQYF
j_call: TRBJ2-1; v_call: TRBV10-3; cdr3_aa: CAISEARGRRDEQFF
j_call: TRBJ1-1; v_call: TRBV10-1; cdr3_aa: CASSGTMNTEAFF
j_call: TRBJ1-6; v_call: TRBV19; cdr3_aa: CASRPGQVGYNSPLHF
j_call: TRBJ1-2; v_call: TRBV5-1; cdr3_aa: CASNQYGTGGYGYTF
j_call: TRBJ2-3; v_call: TRBV6-1; cdr3_aa: CASSNGLHTDTQYF
j_call: TRBJ1-4; v_call: TRBV5-1; cdr3_aa: CASSLTSSPNEKLFF
j_call: TRBJ1-2; v_call: TRBV7-9; cdr3_aa: CASSLGVYGYTF
j_call: TRBJ2-3; v_call: TRBV11-2; cdr3_aa: CASSPAVAMRRTDTQYF
j_call: TRBJ1-6; v_call: TRBV5-4; cdr3_aa: CASSLEHGNSPLHF
j_call: TRBJ2-3; v_call: TRBV5-6; cdr3_aa: CASSLGLDTQYF
j_call: TRBJ2-1; v_call: TRBV7-9; cdr3_aa: CASSLDWDDEQFF
j_call: TRBJ1-1; v_call: TRBV11-2; cdr3_aa: CASSLMVGQGKLGAFF
j_call: TRBJ1-6; v_call: TRBV6-4; cdr3_aa: CASSANSENSPLHF
j_call: TRBJ1-2; v_call: TRBV18; cdr3_aa: CASSTGTDYGYTF
j_call: TRBJ1-2; v_call: TRBV30; cdr3_aa: CAWSAQGFGYGYTF
j_call: TRBJ1-5; v_call: TRBV28; cdr3_aa: CASSGVWPQHF
j_call: TRBJ1-1; v_call: TRBV30; cdr3_aa: CASSPTVGTEAFF
j_call: TRBJ2-1; v_call: TRBV27; cdr3_aa: CAISPRGNEQFF
j_call: TRBJ1-2; v_call: TRBV5-4; cdr3_aa: CASSFSGGLNYGYTF
j_call: TRBJ2-1; v_call: TRBV29-1; cdr3_aa: CSVEGSPPYNEQFF
j_call: TRBJ1-5; v_call: TRBV5-1; cdr3_aa: CASSLGAPNQPQHF
j_call: TRBJ1-1; v_call: TRBV7-6; cdr3_aa: CASSSHRQGEAFF
j_call: TRBJ2-3; v_call: TRBV5-5; cdr3_aa: CASSLEWRGGPGTDTQYF
j_call: NA; v_call: TRBV29-1; cdr3_aa: CSVEFQVEQYF
j_call: TRBJ1-1; v_call: TRBV15; cdr3_aa: CATSRLYRQGPPTPPWNTEAFF
j_call: TRBJ2-7; v_call: TRBV11-3; cdr3_aa: CASSQKAGPYEQYF
j_call: TRBJ1-2; v_call: TRBV27; cdr3_aa: CASSLGDNYGYTF
j_call: TRBJ1-4; v_call: TRBV27; cdr3_aa: CASSHRRLTNEKLFF
j_call: TRBJ2-1; v_call: TRBV11-3; cdr3_aa: CASSPQPAGEQFF
j_call: TRBJ2-7; v_call: TRBV9; cdr3_aa: CASSSPVGTGSSYEQYF
j_call: TRBJ2-5; v_call: TRBV5-6; cdr3_aa: CASSLGAKTQYF
j_call: TRBJ2-3; v_call: TRBV18; cdr3_aa: CASRPQADTQYF
j_call: TRBJ2-2; v_call: TRBV19; cdr3_aa: CASSIGNRELFF
j_call: TRBJ1-2; v_call: TRBV19; cdr3_aa: CASSMDEEGWYGYTF
j_call: TRBJ2-2; v_call: TRBV5-1; cdr3_aa: CASSLGGAPTGELFF
j_call: TRBJ1-2; v_call: TRBV7-9; cdr3_aa: CASSPPVGESYGYTF
j_call: TRBJ2-7; v_call: TRBV10-1; cdr3_aa: CASSETLGGYEQYF
j_call: TRBJ2-6; v_call: TRBV5-1; cdr3_aa: CASSLALQAGANVLTF
j_call: TRBJ2-3; v_call: TRBV7-8; cdr3_aa: CASSPGLAGGILASTDTQYF
j_call: TRBJ2-6; v_call: TRBV19; cdr3_aa: CASRTVSSGANVLTF
j_call: TRBJ1-5; v_call: TRBV27; cdr3_aa: CASSQTLSQPQHF
j_call: TRBJ1-2; v_call: TRBV20-1; cdr3_aa: CSASEGYGYTF
j_call: TRBJ2-2; v_call: TRBV6-1; cdr3_aa: CASKWGQKTGELFF
j_call: TRBJ1-2; v_call: TRBV7-2; cdr3_aa: CASTLAGTANYGYTF
j_call: TRBJ1-4; v_call: TRBV25-1; cdr3_aa: CASSGTGGNEKLFF
j_call: TRBJ1-4; v_call: TRBV5-1; cdr3_aa: CASSLGGTIEKLFF